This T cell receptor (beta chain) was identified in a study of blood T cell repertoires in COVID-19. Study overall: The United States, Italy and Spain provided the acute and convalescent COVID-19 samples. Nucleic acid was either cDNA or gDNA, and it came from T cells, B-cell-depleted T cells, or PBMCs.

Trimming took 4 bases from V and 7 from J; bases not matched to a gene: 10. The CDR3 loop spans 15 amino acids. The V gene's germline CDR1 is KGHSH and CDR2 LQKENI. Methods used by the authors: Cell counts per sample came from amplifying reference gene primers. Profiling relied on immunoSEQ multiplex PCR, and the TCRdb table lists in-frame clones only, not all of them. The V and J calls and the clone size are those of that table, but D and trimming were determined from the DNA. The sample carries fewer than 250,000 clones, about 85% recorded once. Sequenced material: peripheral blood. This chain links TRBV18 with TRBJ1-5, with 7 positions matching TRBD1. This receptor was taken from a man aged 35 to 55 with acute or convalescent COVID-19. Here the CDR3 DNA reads TGTGCCAGCTCACAAATGGACAGGACATGGCAGCCCCAGCATTTT. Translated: CASSQMDRTWQPQHF.